The T cell receptor (beta chain) under discussion was sequenced for a study of T cell repertoires in cytomegalovirus infection. This CDR3 has 17 residues. V was cut by 0 bases and J by 5 bases, with 19 bases left in between. Germline CDR1 reads SEHNR; CDR2 reads FQNEAQ (reference sequence). In the case of this clonotype: Its antigen is as yet unknown.

TCRdb recomputed calls from the reads with MiXCR, one row per CDR3 protein. The sample holds hundreds of thousands of distinct CDR3 sequences, roughly 36% seen once. The V gene is TRBV7-9, the J gene TRBJ1-2, with a tentative D call TRBD1 (5 bases). The clonotype comes from a human donor in good health (CMV status not recorded). Some clones in this sample may be carry-over from other donors' samples. Sequenced material: cultured PBMCs, taken from culture after CMV antigen stimulation. DNA of the CDR3: TGTGCCAGCAGCTTAGCATCCGTGGGGCAGGGAGCTTATGGCTACACCTTC. As protein: CASSLASVGQGAYGYTF.